This T cell receptor beta chain was obtained from a study of Ad26.COV2.S vaccination and SARS-CoV-2 variants. Method: immunoSEQ multiplex PCR; TCRdb's copy keeps in-frame clones and lacks some. The sample lists roughly 380,000 clones; about 92% were seen once. Germline loops: CDR1 SGHTA, CDR2 FQGNSA. This CDR3 has 14 amino acids. V gave up 4 bases and J gave up 3 bases; unmatched junction bases: 4. Notes on this clone: Its antigen is not known.

Whole-study findings and limits: In vaccinated individuals, spike-specific CD8+ and CD4+ T cell responses reportedly displayed substantial breadth. In TCR breadth and depth analyses, total T cell responses may have been underestimated. Non-spike TCR breadth was similar in vaccine and placebo recipients. Placebo recipients had lower spike-specific TCR breadth than vaccine recipients.

The gene calls are TRBV7-2 and TRBJ2-7; 9 positions match TRBD1. This TCR was recovered from a human donor who had recovered from COVID-19. The specimen comprised peripheral blood, sampled after recovery from COVID-19. CDR3 protein: CASSYRDRVYEQYF. For the CDR3, the DNA is TGTGCCAGCAGCTACCGGGACAGGGTCTACGAGCAGTACTTC.